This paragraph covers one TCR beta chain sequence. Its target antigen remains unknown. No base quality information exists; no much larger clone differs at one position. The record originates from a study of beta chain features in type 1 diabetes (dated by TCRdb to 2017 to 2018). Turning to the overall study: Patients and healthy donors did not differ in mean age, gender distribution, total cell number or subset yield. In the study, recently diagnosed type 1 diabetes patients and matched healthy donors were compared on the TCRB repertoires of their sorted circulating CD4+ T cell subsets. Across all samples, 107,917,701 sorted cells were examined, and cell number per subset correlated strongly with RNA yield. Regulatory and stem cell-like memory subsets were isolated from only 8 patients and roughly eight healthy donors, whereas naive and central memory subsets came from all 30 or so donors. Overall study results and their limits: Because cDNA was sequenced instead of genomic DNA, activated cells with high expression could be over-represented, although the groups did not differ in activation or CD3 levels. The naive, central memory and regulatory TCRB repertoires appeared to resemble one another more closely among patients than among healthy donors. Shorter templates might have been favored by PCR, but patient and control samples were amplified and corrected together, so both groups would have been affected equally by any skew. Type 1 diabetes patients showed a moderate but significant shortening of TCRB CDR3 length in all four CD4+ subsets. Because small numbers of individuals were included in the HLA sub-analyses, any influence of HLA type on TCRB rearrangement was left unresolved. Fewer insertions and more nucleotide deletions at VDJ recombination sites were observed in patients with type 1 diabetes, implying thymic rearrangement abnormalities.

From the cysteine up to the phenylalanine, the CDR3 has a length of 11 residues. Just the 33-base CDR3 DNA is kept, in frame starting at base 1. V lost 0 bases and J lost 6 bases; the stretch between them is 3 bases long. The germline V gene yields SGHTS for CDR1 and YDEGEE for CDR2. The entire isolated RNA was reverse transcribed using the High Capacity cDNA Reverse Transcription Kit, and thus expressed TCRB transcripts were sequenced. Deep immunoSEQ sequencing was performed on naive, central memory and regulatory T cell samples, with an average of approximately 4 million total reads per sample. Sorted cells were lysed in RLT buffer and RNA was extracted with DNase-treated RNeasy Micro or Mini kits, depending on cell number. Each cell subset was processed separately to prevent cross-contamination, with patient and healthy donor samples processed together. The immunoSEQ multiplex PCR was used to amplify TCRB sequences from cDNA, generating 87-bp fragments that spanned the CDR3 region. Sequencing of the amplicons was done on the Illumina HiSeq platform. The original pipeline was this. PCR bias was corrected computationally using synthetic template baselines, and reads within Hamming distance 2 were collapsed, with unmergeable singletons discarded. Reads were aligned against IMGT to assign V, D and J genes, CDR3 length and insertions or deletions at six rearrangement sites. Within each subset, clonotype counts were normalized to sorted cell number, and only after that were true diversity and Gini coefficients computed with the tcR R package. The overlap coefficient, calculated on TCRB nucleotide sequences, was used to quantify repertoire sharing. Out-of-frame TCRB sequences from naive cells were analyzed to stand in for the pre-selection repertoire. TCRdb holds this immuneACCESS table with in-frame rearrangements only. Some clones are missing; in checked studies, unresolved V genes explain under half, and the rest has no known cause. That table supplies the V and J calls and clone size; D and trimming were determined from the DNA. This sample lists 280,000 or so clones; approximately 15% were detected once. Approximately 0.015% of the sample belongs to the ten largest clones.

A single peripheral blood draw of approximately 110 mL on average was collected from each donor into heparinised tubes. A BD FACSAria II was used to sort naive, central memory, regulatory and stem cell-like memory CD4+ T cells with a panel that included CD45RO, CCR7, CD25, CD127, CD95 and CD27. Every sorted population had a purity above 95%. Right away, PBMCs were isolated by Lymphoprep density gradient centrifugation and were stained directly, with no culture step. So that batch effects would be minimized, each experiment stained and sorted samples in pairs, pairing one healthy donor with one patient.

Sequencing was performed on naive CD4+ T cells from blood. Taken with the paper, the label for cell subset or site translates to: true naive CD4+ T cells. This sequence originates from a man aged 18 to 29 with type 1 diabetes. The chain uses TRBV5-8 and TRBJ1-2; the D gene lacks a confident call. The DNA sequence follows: TGTGCCAGCAGCTTGGTAGATGGCTACACCTTC. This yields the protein CASSLVDGYTF.